Below, 30 T cell receptor beta chains from the same sample are listed, as sequenced in a study of Tregs in tolerant kidney transplant recipients. Data came from immunoSEQ multiplex PCR; TCRdb stores just in-frame clones and leaves some out. This sample contains 50,000 or so clones. Sequencing used CD4+ T cells from blood, obtained before the transplant. The receptors stem from a human donor who received a combined kidney and bone marrow transplant.

Incomplete CDR3 DNA: TGCGCCAGCAGCGGCGGACTAGCGGCAGATACG. It yields the protein CASSGGLAADT. The complete CDR3 reads CASSGGLAADTQYF. The gene calls are TRBV5-1 and TRBJ2-3, with 10 nucleotides matching TRBD2. Coverage ceases 3 residues before the CDR3 finishes, and the germline J gene fills in the end. V gave up 4 bases and J gave up 4 bases; unmatched junction bases: 3. The CDR3 has 14 residues. CDR1 is SGHRS, CDR2 YFSETQ, per germline. The full variable domain, its missing parts supplied by reference TRBV5-1 and TRBJ2-3, is KAGVTQTPRYLIKTRGQQVTLSCSPISGHRSVSWYQQTPGQGLQFLFEYFSETQRNKGNFPGRFSGRQFSNSRSEMNVSTLELGDSALYLCASSGGLAADTQYFGPGTRLTVL.

As regards this clone: The missing CDR3 end, 3 residues past where the read stops, is filled in from the germline J gene. The chain carries TRBV7-6 and TRBJ1-1; tentatively, D is TRBD1 (6 bases). This CDR3 has 15 amino acids. Germline CDR1 reads SGHVS; CDR2 reads FNYEAQ. The CDR3 sequence: CASSLGGTGLSEAFF. Partial CDR3 DNA: TGTGCCAGCAGCTTAGGGGGCACAGGGCTATCAGAA.

With regard to this clone: From the germline J gene comes the end of the CDR3, since the read stops 3 residues before it. This chain joins TRBV20-1 and TRBJ1-2; tentative D call: TRBD1 (5 bases). The CDR3 is 14 residues long. V gave up 0 bases and J gave up 5 bases, with 13 bases separating them. Germline values: CDR1 DFQATT, CDR2 SNEGSKA (reference sequence). The CDR3 DNA, read in part, is TGCAGTGCTAGAGATTTTGGGGCCGGGTATGGC. Residues: CSARDFGAGYG. The entire CDR3 protein reads CSARDFGAGYGYTF.

Comment on this clone: The read terminates 3 residues ahead of where the CDR3 ends, so the germline J gene completes it. This chain uses TRBV19 with TRBJ1-5; D is perhaps TRBD1 (6 bases). Germline assignment: CDR1 LNHDA and CDR2 SQIVND (reference sequence). The length of the CDR3 is 14 residues. V lost 5 bases and J lost 4, with 12 bases in between. CDR3 amino acids: CASSGWTDNQPQHF. CDR3 DNA, as far as it was read: TGTGCCAGTAGTGGGTGGACAGATAATCAGCCC.

Concerning this clone: The sequence runs out 3 residues before the end of the CDR3; the remainder is reconstructed from the germline J gene. The rearrangement links TRBV2 to TRBJ2-3, with D maybe TRBD1 (5 bases). Looked up from germline, CDR1 is SNHLY and CDR2 is FYNNEI. Between the trimmed V and J ends, which lost 8 bases and 0 bases, there was a span of 12 bases. The CDR3 is 14 residues long. CDR3 residues: CASGQGSSTDTQYF. The DNA read from the CDR3 is TGTGCCAGCGGGCAGGGATCTAGCACAGATACG. Together with reference TRBV2 and TRBJ2-3, the CDR3 gives the full variable domain: EPEVTQTPSHQVTQMGQEVILRCVPISNHLYFYWYRQILGQKVEFLVSFYNNEISEKSEIFDDQFSVERPDGSNFTLKIRSTKLEDSAMYFCASGQGSSTDTQYFGPGTRLTVL.

With respect to this clone: The CDR3 extends 3 residues past the end of the read, so its final part is completed from the germline J gene. The chain joins TRBV2 to TRBJ2-7; no clear D. The germline CDR1 and CDR2 sequences are SNHLY and FYNNEI. Trimming took off 2 bases at V and 6 bases at J, with 14 bases between the two ends. There are 14 residues in the CDR3. The sequenced CDR3 bases are TGTGCCAGCAGTGAACTGCTAGGCCTCCTCGAG. It specifies CASSELLGLLE. In full, the CDR3 is CASSELLGLLEQYF.

This CDR3 is CSARDAEAGNTIYF. Incomplete CDR3 DNA: TGCAGTGCTAGAGATGCAGAGGCTGGAAACACC. This chain joins TRBV20-1 and TRBJ1-3; D is undetermined. The read gets to within 3 residues of the CDR3 end, and the germline J gene fills in the rest. Germline V gene data show CDR1 as DFQATT and CDR2 as SNEGSKA (reference sequence). This CDR3 spans 14 amino acids. V gave up 0 bases and J gave up 2 bases, with 8 bases separating them.

Comment on this clone: The CDR3 end lies 3 residues beyond the end of the read and is filled in from the germline J gene. This chain uses TRBV7-9 with TRBJ2-7, with 11 bases lining up with TRBD2. The ends lost 3 bases at V and 4 bases at J; junction bases unmatched: 5. The CDR3 runs to 15 residues. CDR1 and CDR2 (germline): SEHNR, FQNEAQ (reference sequence). The CDR3 DNA, read in part, is TGTGCCAGCAGCTTTACTAGCGGGGGACCTTACGAG. This translates into CASSFTSGGPYE. The CDR3 in its entirety is CASSFTSGGPYEQYF. Variable domain in full (rest from reference TRBV7-9 and TRBJ2-7): DTGVSQNPRHKITKRGQNVTFRCDPISEHNRLYWYRQTLGQGPEFLTYFQNEAQLEKSRLLSDRFSAERPKGSFSTLEIQRTEQGDSAMYLCASSFTSGGPYEQYFGPGTRLTVT.

A note on this clone: The DNA ends 3 residues before the CDR3 does, and the rest of the CDR3 is filled in from the germline J gene. The gene calls are TRBV7-9 and TRBJ2-1; the D gene is possibly TRBD2 (6 bases). V lost 3 bases and J lost 2, with 11 bases in between. The CDR3 length is 15 residues. The germline gives CDR1 SEHNR, CDR2 FQNEAQ (reference sequence). The CDR3 protein is CASSFLGGPYNEQFF. The sequenced CDR3 bases are TGTGCCAGCAGCTTTCTGGGGGGTCCCTACAATGAG.

Details on this clone: The CDR3 extends 3 residues past the end of the read, so its final part is completed from the germline J gene. The chain couples TRBV19 to TRBJ2-3; D gene ambiguous. The germline V gene encodes CDR1 LNHDA and CDR2 SQIVND (reference sequence). CDR3 length: 14 amino acids. V dropped 6 bases and J dropped 4 bases, with 14 bases sitting between them. CDR3 DNA (partial): TGTGCCAGTAGCCGCCGAGCTGTCGCAGATACG. It encodes CASSRRAVADT. The whole CDR3 sequence is CASSRRAVADTQYF.

Concerning this clone: Sequencing ends 3 residues short of the CDR3 end; the germline J gene provides the rest. J is TRBJ2-3 and V is TRBV19, with 8 bases fitting TRBD2. The CDR3 has 12 amino acids. Germline values: CDR1 LNHDA, CDR2 SQIVND (reference sequence). CDR3 DNA (partial): TGTGCCAGTAGTATGGTAGCGGGGTCG. Translating it yields CASSMVAGS. The CDR3 reads in full as CASSMVAGSQYF.

Concerning this clone: Read data end 3 residues before the CDR3 end; the end is taken from the germline J gene. This chain connects TRBV19 to TRBJ1-4, with TRBD1 as a possible D gene (6 bases). Germline V gene data show CDR1 as LNHDA and CDR2 as SQIVND (reference sequence). Deletions cut 6 bases from V and 7 bases from J, with 18 bases between. The CDR3 has 15 amino acids. The chain's CDR3 is CASSEDTGSGEKLFF. The CDR3 DNA, read in part, is TGTGCCAGTAGCGAGGATACAGGGAGTGGTGAAAAA.

Comments on this clone: The read stops 3 residues short of the end of the CDR3; the missing end is completed from the germline J gene. The chain employs TRBV10-1 and TRBJ2-7, with 8 bases matching TRBD1. Germline CDR1 is WNHNN and CDR2 is SYGVQD (reference sequence). The CDR3 consists of 14 residues. Germline trimming cut 3 bases from V and 6 bases from J; bases unmatched to any gene: 7. CDR3 DNA (partial): TGCGCCAGCAGTGATGGTGGGACAGGACGCGAG. This encodes CASSDGGTGRE. The whole CDR3 sequence is CASSDGGTGREQYF.

A word on this clone: The CDR3 extends 3 residues past the end of the read, so its final part is completed from the germline J gene. The rearrangement uses TRBV5-1 and TRBJ1-4, with a possible D match to TRBD1 (6 bases). The CDR3 consists of 16 residues. From germline, CDR1 is SGHRS and CDR2 YFSETQ. V was shortened by 0 bases and J by 7 bases, with 16 bases between the two germline ends. Incomplete CDR3 DNA: TGCGCCAGCAGCTTGGGACAGGTCCCCCGAGGTGAAAAA. Translating it yields CASSLGQVPRGEK. The entire CDR3 protein is CASSLGQVPRGEKLFF.

As to this clone: The sequenced fragment ends 3 residues before the CDR3 boundary, so the rest is inferred from the germline J gene. The chain links TRBV20-1 to TRBJ1-1; 7 bases align to TRBD1. V trimming: 5 bases; J trimming: 0 bases; junction bases outside the gene matches: 6. Germline CDR1 DFQATT, CDR2 SNEGSKA (reference sequence). The CDR3 has 14 amino acids. The chain's CDR3 is CSAQRQGLNTEAFF. The covered CDR3 bases are TGCAGTGCTCAGAGACAGGGTTTGAACACTGAA.

As concerns this clone: Coverage ceases 3 residues before the CDR3 finishes, and the germline J gene fills in the end. The chain is built from TRBV19 and TRBJ1-3; D is undetermined. CDR3 length: 16 residues. Germline assignment: CDR1 LNHDA and CDR2 SQIVND (reference sequence). Partial CDR3 DNA: TGTGCCAGTAGTAACCGGCCTAGCGGGAGGAATGCCGTT. This gives the protein CASSNRPSGRNAV. The full CDR3 reads CASSNRPSGRNAVIYF.

A word on this clone: The DNA ends 3 residues before the CDR3 does, and the rest of the CDR3 is filled in from the germline J gene. The chain joins TRBV6-1 to TRBJ1-2; the D is unclear. Trimming cost V 0 bases and J 4 bases, with 18 bases left between them. The CDR3 length is 17 residues. Germline lookup yields CDR1 MNHNS and CDR2 SASEGT. The sequenced CDR3 bases are TGTGCCAGCAGTGAAGCTATGCAGACGACATCGACCTATGGC. Translated: CASSEAMQTTSTYG. The CDR3 as a whole reads CASSEAMQTTSTYGYTF.

With regard to this clone: From the germline J gene comes the end of the CDR3, since the read stops 3 residues before it. The rearrangement links TRBV18 to TRBJ2-7; D is perhaps TRBD2 (6 bases). Germline assignment: CDR1 KGHSH and CDR2 LQKENI. The CDR3 has 15 amino acids. The germline V and J ends were trimmed by 3 bases and 2 bases, with 14 bases remaining between them. The CDR3 DNA, read in part, is TGTGCCAGCTCACCGGGGACTTTCTCAACCTACGAG. Translation gives CASSPGTFSTYE. The entire CDR3 protein reads CASSPGTFSTYEQYF.

To note about this clone: Germline is not matched at one junction end, which may reflect a read error. Sequencing ends 3 residues short of the CDR3 end; the germline J gene provides the rest. This chain joins TRBV29-1 and TRBJ2-3, with 8 bases identical to TRBD2. Per the germline V gene, CDR1 is SQVTM and CDR2 is ANQGSEA. The CDR3 is 13 amino acids. Incomplete CDR3 DNA: TGCAGCGCTGAACTAGCGGAAACAGATACG. It encodes CSAELAETDT. The entire CDR3 reads CSAELAETDTQYF.

The CDR3 spells CASSVAGQRNYGYTF. CDR3 DNA (partial): TGCGCCAGCAGTGTGGCGGGACAGCGTAACTATGGC. V gene TRBV10-2 combines with J gene TRBJ1-2; 7 bases are a match to TRBD1. From the germline J gene comes the end of the CDR3, since the read stops 3 residues before it. Per germline, CDR1 WSHSY and CDR2 SAAADI. This CDR3 is built from 15 residues. The junction had 6 bases not matched to a gene; V was cut back by 4 bases and J by 1 base.

CDR3 bases read: TGTGCCAGCAGCTTAGAGGGGTTGTTA. Its protein is CASSLEGLL. The whole CDR3 protein is CASSLEGLLAFF. The chain carries TRBV7-9 and TRBJ1-1; possibly TRBD1 for D (5 bases). The read is 3 residues too short to cover the CDR3 end, so that end is filled in from the germline J gene. The length of the CDR3 is 12 residues. Germline values: CDR1 SEHNR, CDR2 FQNEAQ (reference sequence).

Of note for this clone: From the germline J gene comes the end of the CDR3, since the read stops 3 residues before it. The chain combines TRBV19 with TRBJ2-7, with 7 nucleotides matching TRBD1. Trimming cost V 0 bases and J 3 bases; bases outside gene matches: 5. This CDR3 has 15 amino acids. Per germline, CDR1 LNHDA and CDR2 SQIVND (reference sequence). The part of the CDR3 DNA that was read is TGTGCCAGTAGTATAGAAGGGGGCCAGCACTACGAG. Protein product: CASSIEGGQHYE. In full, the CDR3 is CASSIEGGQHYEQYF.

Remarks on this clone: The read stops 3 residues short of the end of the CDR3; the missing end is completed from the germline J gene. The chain is built from TRBV7-2 and TRBJ2-7; no firm D call. This CDR3 is 14 amino acids long. V lost 1 base to trimming and J lost 2 bases, with 9 bases between them. Germline assignment: CDR1 SGHTA and CDR2 FQGNSA. CDR3 DNA (partial): TGTGCCAGCAGCTTAGAGTCAGGCCCCTACGAG. Residues: CASSLESGPYE. The full CDR3 protein reads CASSLESGPYEQYF.

Remarks on this clone: Sequencing ends 3 residues short of the CDR3 end; the germline J gene provides the rest. This sequence joins TRBV5-1 and TRBJ1-6; D is undetermined. CDR1 and CDR2 from the germline V gene are SGHRS and YFSETQ. The V gene lost 2 bases and the J gene lost 6 bases, with 15 bases spanning the gap. This CDR3 comprises 16 residues. The sequenced part of the CDR3 DNA is TGCGCCAGCAGCTTTTCGCCGCCGGGTGCTAATTCACCC. Protein: CASSFSPPGANSP. From start to end, the CDR3 is CASSFSPPGANSPLHF.

On this clone: The read ends 3 residues before the CDR3 terminus; that terminus is restored from the germline J gene. The chain joins TRBV7-8 to TRBJ1-5; TRBD1 matches at 7 bases. CDR3 length: 18 amino acids. Germline values: CDR1 SGHVS, CDR2 FQNEAQ. V trimming: 4 bases; J trimming: 0 bases; junction bases outside the gene matches: 12. The chain's CDR3 is CASSSLRQGPYSNQPQHF. CDR3 DNA (partial): TGTGCCAGCAGCTCCCTCCGACAGGGCCCTTATAGCAATCAGCCC.

Points on this clone: The read terminates 3 residues before the CDR3 end, so the remaining end is supplied by the germline J gene. This chain links TRBV5-1 with TRBJ1-1; no definite D call. V gave up 4 bases and J gave up 4 bases, with 5 bases separating them. From germline, CDR1 is SGHRS and CDR2 YFSETQ. This CDR3 contains 11 residues. The CDR3 protein is CASSLSTEAFF. The sequenced CDR3 bases are TGCGCCAGCAGCCTCTCCACTGAA.

Notes on this clone: The read terminates 3 residues ahead of where the CDR3 ends, so the germline J gene completes it. The V and J genes are TRBV18 and TRBJ2-7; D possibly corresponds to TRBD1 (6 bases). Germline V gene lookup returns CDR1 KGHSH and CDR2 LQKENI. This CDR3 is 14 amino acids long. Trimming stripped 3 bases from V and 3 bases from J, with 12 bases between. The DNA read from the CDR3 is TGTGCCAGCTCACCTCGGACAGAAATCTACGAG. Translation gives CASSPRTEIYE. The full CDR3 reads CASSPRTEIYEQYF.

Worth noting for this clone: The CDR3 goes on 3 residues after the read ends, and that part is filled in from the germline J gene. The V call is TRBV7-9, the J call TRBJ2-7, with D perhaps matching TRBD1 (5 bases). Germline loops: CDR1 SEHNR, CDR2 FQNEAQ (reference sequence). This CDR3 spans 14 amino acids. V lost 6 bases to trimming and J lost 2 bases, with 14 bases between them. The CDR3 DNA, read in part, is TGTGCCAGCAGTTATAATACAGGACCCTACGAG. As protein: CASSYNTGPYE. In full, the CDR3 reads CASSYNTGPYEQYF. Complete variable domain (other parts from reference TRBV7-9 and TRBJ2-7): DTGVSQNPRHKITKRGQNVTFRCDPISEHNRLYWYRQTLGQGPEFLTYFQNEAQLEKSRLLSDRFSAERPKGSFSTLEIQRTEQGDSAMYLCASSYNTGPYEQYFGPGTRLTVT.

Concerning this clone: The read is 3 residues too short to cover the CDR3 end, so that end is filled in from the germline J gene. V and J are TRBV19 and TRBJ1-1; TRBD1 agrees at 7 bases. Germline loops: CDR1 LNHDA, CDR2 SQIVND (reference sequence). The CDR3 is made up of 16 amino acids. V gave up 3 bases and J gave up 4 bases; unmatched junction bases: 11. The sequenced part of the CDR3 DNA is TGTGCCAGTAGTATCGCGGCTCACAGGGGAGGCACTGAA. As protein: CASSIAAHRGGTE. The whole CDR3 sequence is CASSIAAHRGGTEAFF.

A note on this clone: Read coverage stops 3 residues before the CDR3 terminus; the germline J gene supplies the remainder. The rearrangement joins TRBV6-1 to TRBJ1-4; possible D gene TRBD1, 5 bases. The CDR3 length is 15 residues. Germline CDR1 is MNHNS and CDR2 is SASEGT. With 2 bases removed from V and 8 bases from J, the gap between germline ends came to 15 bases. The DNA read from the CDR3 is TGTGCCAGCAGTGAAACCGCCGGGGGTTTGGAAAAA. Protein sequence: CASSETAGGLEK. The entire CDR3 reads CASSETAGGLEKLFF.